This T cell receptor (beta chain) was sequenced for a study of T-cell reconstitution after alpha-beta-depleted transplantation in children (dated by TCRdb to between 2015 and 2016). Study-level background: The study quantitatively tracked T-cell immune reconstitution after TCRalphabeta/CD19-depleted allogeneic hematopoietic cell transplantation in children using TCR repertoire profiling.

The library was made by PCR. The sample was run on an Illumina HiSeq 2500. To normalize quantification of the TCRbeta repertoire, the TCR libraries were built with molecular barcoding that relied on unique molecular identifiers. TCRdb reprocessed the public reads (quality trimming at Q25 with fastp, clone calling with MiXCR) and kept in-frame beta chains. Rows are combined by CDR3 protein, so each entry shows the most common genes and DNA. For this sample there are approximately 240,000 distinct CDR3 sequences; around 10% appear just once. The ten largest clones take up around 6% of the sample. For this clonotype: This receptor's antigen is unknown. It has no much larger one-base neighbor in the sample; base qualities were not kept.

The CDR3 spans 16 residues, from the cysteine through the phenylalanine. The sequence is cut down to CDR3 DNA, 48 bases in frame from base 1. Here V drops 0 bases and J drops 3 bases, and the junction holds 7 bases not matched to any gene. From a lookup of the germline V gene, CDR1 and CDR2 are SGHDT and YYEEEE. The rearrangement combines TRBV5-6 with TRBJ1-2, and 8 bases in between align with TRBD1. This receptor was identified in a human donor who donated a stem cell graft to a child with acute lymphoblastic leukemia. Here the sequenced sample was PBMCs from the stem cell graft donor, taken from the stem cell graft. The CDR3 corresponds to CASSLVSQGADYGYTF. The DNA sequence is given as TGTGCCAGCAGCTTGGTGTCCCAGGGGGCCGACTATGGCTACACCTTC.